The 21 T cell receptor beta chains presented below share a single source sample, sequenced in a study of blood T cell repertoires in COVID-19. Here immunoSEQ multiplex PCR was the method, and the copy in TCRdb shows in-frame clones only, minus some. The data show approximately 81,000 clones, roughly four fifths seen once. Material for sequencing was peripheral blood. The origin of the receptors is a human donor in a cohort sampled during active COVID-19.

This chain connects TRBV19 to TRBJ1-2; 7 bases are a match to TRBD1. V dropped 6 bases and J dropped 4; count of bases not matched to a gene: 11. This CDR3 contains 15 residues. In germline, CDR1 is LNHDA, CDR2 SQIVND (reference sequence). As DNA, the CDR3 is TGTGCCAGTAGAGAAGATGTTGGGACAGCCTATGGCTACACCTTC. Protein sequence: CASREDVGTAYGYTF.

The rearrangement uses TRBV12-3 or TRBV12-4 and TRBJ1-1; D is perhaps TRBD1 (5 bases). This CDR3 region has 12 residues. Trimming stripped 7 bases from V and 4 bases from J, with 10 bases between. DNA for the CDR3: TGTGCCAGCAACCCAGGGCCCACTGAAGCTTTCTTT. It specifies CASNPGPTEAFF.

The chain combines TRBV7-8 with TRBJ2-7, with TRBD1 identical over 7 bases. The junction had 1 base not matched to a gene; V was cut back by 3 bases and J by 2 bases. The germline gives CDR1 SGHVS, CDR2 FQNEAQ. CDR3 length: 13 amino acids. The CDR3 nucleotides read TGTGCCAGCAGCTTGGGGACAGCCTACGAGCAGTACTTC. This codes for CASSLGTAYEQYF.

About this clone: This same CDR3 is encoded by further DNA sequences in the sample. This chain links TRBV5-1 with TRBJ1-5; D unclear. The CDR3 length is 14 residues. The germline gives CDR1 SGHRS, CDR2 YFSETQ. V lost 4 bases and J 9 bases, leaving 17 bases between the germline ends. The CDR3 DNA reads as TGCGCCAGCAGCCGCGGAGGGCACGACTCGCCCCAGCATTTT. Translation gives CASSRGGHDSPQHF. Variable domain in full (rest from reference TRBV5-1 and TRBJ1-5): KAGVTQTPRYLIKTRGQQVTLSCSPISGHRSVSWYQQTPGQGLQFLFEYFSETQRNKGNFPGRFSGRQFSNSRSEMNVSTLELGDSALYLCASSRGGHDSPQHFGDGTRLSIL.

This chain links TRBV6-4 with TRBJ1-1; D is undetermined. The V end was cut by 5 bases, the J end by 1 base, with 11 bases between. Germline lookup yields CDR1 MRHNA and CDR2 SNTAGT. This CDR3 is 14 amino acids long. The CDR3 bases are TGTGCCAGCAGTCAAAATACAGAGAACACTGAAGCTTTCTTT. Amino acid sequence: CASSQNTENTEAFF.

Only a few counts were recorded for this clone. J is TRBJ1-2 and V is TRBV7-2; D remains unclear. Germline CDR1 SGHTA, CDR2 FQGNSA. Trimming left V 6 bases short and J 6 bases short, with 11 bases between. The CDR3 totals 12 residues. The CDR3 sequence is CASRRKPNGYTF. The CDR3 bases are TGTGCCAGCAGGCGGAAACCCAATGGCTACACCTTC.

Comments on this clone: The junction and the germline gene differ at one end; a read error may be behind it. This chain joins TRBV14 and TRBJ2-1; tentatively, D is TRBD2 (7 bases). The CDR3 has 14 amino acids. Germline V CDR1 and CDR2: SGHDN, FVKESK. As DNA, the CDR3 is TGTGCCAGCAGCCAAACCCGGGGAGGGGGGGCGGAGATCTTC. Amino acid sequence: CASSQTRGGGAEIF.

The genes are TRBV4-3 and TRBJ2-3, with a weak D call TRBD2 (6 bases). Germline V gene sequence: CDR1 LGHNA, CDR2 YSLEER. The V end lost 4 bases, the J end lost 2 bases, and 19 bases lay between the germline ends. This CDR3 spans 17 amino acids. The chain's CDR3 is CASSPLGVGGTTDTQYF. For the CDR3, the DNA is TGCGCCAGCAGCCCCTTAGGGGTGGGGGGAACCACAGATACGCAGTATTTT.

This clone was observed once. The V and J genes are TRBV9 and TRBJ1-4; D perhaps matches TRBD1 (6 bases). Germline V CDR1 and CDR2: SGDLS, YYNGEE. V was trimmed by 3 bases and J by 5 bases, leaving 11 bases between them. CDR3 length: 14 amino acids. The CDR3 here is CASSEGQRNEKLFF. For the CDR3, the DNA is TGTGCCAGCAGCGAAGGACAGAGGAATGAAAAACTGTTTTTT. Based on the CDR3 plus reference TRBV9 and TRBJ1-4, the full variable domain is DSGVTQTPKHLITATGQRVTLRCSPRSGDLSVYWYQQSLDQGLQFLIQYYNGEERAKGNILERFSAQQFPDLHSELNLSSLELGDSALYFCASSEGQRNEKLFFGSGTQLSVL.

This clone was seen just once. The J gene is TRBJ2-7, the V gene TRBV29-1, with 9 bases aligning to TRBD1. The CDR3 is 14 residues long. CDR1 is SQVTM and CDR2 is ANQGSEA in the germline V gene. J lost 3 bases, V lost 4 bases, and 7 bases had no gene match. The CDR3 coding sequence is TGCAGCGTTGGTGGCCGGACAGGGGACTACGAGCAGTACTTC. Its translation: CSVGGRTGDYEQYF.

The chain employs TRBV7-3 and TRBJ2-7; 7 bases line up with TRBD1. The CDR3 contains 14 residues. From germline, CDR1 is SGHTA and CDR2 FQGTGA. The trim removed 6 bases at V and 4 bases at J, leaving 9 bases unmatched. The CDR3 DNA is TGTGCCAGCAGTAAAGACAGGGATGGGTACGAGCAGTACTTC. It translates to CASSKDRDGYEQYF.

This clone was observed a single time. The V and J genes are TRBV5-6 and TRBJ2-7; the D gene is possibly TRBD2 (6 bases). The CDR3 consists of 15 residues. V was clipped by 2 bases and J by 2 bases, with 14 bases between them. Germline V lookup: CDR1 SGHDT, CDR2 YYEEEE. The CDR3 here is CASSFRGGGTYEQYF. In DNA form, the CDR3 reads TGTGCCAGCAGCTTTCGGGGAGGAGGGACCTACGAGCAGTACTTC.

This rearrangement joins TRBV7-2 to TRBJ2-3; 14 bases are a match to TRBD2. Germline lookup yields CDR1 SGHTA and CDR2 FQGNSA. Trimming at V came to 4 bases and at J to 11 bases, leaving 5 bases not matched to a gene. The CDR3 runs 14 residues. The CDR3 protein is CASSSGLAGGRQYF. CDR3 coding DNA: TGTGCCAGCAGCTCCGGACTAGCGGGGGGCCGGCAGTATTTT.

The chain has TRBV5-4 and TRBJ2-7; D not certain. CDR3 length: 13 residues. Germline V lookup: CDR1 SGHNT, CDR2 YYREEE (reference sequence). V shed 0 bases and J shed 3 bases, with 7 bases lying between them. CDR3 sequence (DNA): TGTGCCAGCAGCTTGGACAGCTACTACGAGCAGTACTTC. Translated, it gives CASSLDSYYEQYF.

This chain links TRBV24-1 with TRBJ2-1; D gene ambiguous. Trimming stripped 6 bases from V and 5 bases from J, with 7 bases between. Germline V gene sequence: CDR1 KGHDR, CDR2 SFDVKD. CDR3 size: 12 residues. The CDR3 region has the DNA TGTGCCACCAGTTCGCGGAACAATGAGCAGTTCTTC. This sequence encodes CATSSRNNEQFF.

The CDR3 loop is CASSLDLSSPLHF. CDR3 nucleotides: TGTGCCAGCAGCTTAGATCTTAGTTCACCCCTCCACTTT. The rearrangement joins TRBV7-2 to TRBJ1-6; D gene unclear. Between the trimmed V and J ends, which lost 1 base and 9 bases, there was a span of 7 bases. This CDR3 has 13 residues. From germline, CDR1 is SGHTA and CDR2 FQGNSA.

This clone was picked up a small number of times. The chain uses TRBV5-1 and TRBJ2-1, with 7 bases that match TRBD2. Losses at the gene ends were 5 bases for V and 6 bases for J; bases not matched to a gene: 5. The CDR3 is made up of 13 amino acids. CDR1 is SGHRS, CDR2 YFSETQ, per germline. The CDR3 coding sequence is TGCGCCAGCAGGGGGGAGGGTCGCAATGAGCAGTTCTTC. It yields the protein CASRGEGRNEQFF.

This clone appeared once. The chain's CDR3 is CASSQGVGGAGTQYF. CDR3 nucleotide sequence: TGTGCCAGCAGCCAAGGAGTCGGGGGGGCGGGTACGCAGTATTTT. The rearrangement uses TRBV3-1 (or the pseudogene TRBV3-2) and TRBJ2-3; 8 nucleotides align to TRBD2. The junction had 8 bases not matched to a gene; V was cut back by 1 base and J by 8 bases. This CDR3 region has 15 residues. Germline V gene sequence: CDR1 LGHDT, CDR2 YNNKEL (reference sequence).

The rearrangement links TRBV27 to TRBJ1-5; 9 positions agree with TRBD1. The CDR3 runs 15 residues. Per germline, CDR1 MNHEY and CDR2 SMNVEV (reference sequence). With V trimmed by 0 bases and J by 6 bases, 3 bases remained unmatched. CDR3 in amino acids: CASSLSGTGTQPQHF. CDR3 nucleotides: TGTGCCAGCAGTTTATCCGGGACAGGGACTCAGCCCCAGCATTTT.

This clone has just one count. The genes are TRBV9 and TRBJ1-4, with D hard to call. This CDR3 region has 15 residues. Trimming took 0 bases from V and 7 from J, leaving 13 bases between them. Germline V gene sequence: CDR1 SGDLS, CDR2 YYNGEE. The CDR3 DNA reads TGTGCCAGCAGCGTAGGTGTTCAAACGGGTGAAAAACTGTTTTTT. Amino acid sequence: CASSVGVQTGEKLFF.

The chain uses TRBV7-9 and TRBJ1-1, with unresolved D. Trimming removed 5 bases at V and 8 bases at J, with 15 bases between. Germline assignment: CDR1 SEHNR and CDR2 FQNEAQ (reference sequence). The CDR3 is 13 residues long. The CDR3 DNA reads as TGTGCCAGCAGCCCCCTCGGCGGGTTGGAAGCTTTCTTT. Translated, it gives CASSPLGGLEAFF.